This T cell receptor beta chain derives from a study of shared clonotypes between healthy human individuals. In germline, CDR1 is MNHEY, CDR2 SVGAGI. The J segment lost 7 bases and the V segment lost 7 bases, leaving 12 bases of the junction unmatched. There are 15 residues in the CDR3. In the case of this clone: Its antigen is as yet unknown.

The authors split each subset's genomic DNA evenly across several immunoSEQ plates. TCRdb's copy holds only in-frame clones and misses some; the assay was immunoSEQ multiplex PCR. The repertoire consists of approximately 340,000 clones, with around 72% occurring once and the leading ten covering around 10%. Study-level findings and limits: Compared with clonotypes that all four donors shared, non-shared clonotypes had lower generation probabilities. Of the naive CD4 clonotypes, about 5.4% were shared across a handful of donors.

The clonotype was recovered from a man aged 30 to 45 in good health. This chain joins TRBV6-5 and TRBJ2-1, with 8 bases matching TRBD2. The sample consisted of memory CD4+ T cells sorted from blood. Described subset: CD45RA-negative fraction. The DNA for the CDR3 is TGTGCCAGCAAGAGATCGGGGGGGAGAAGAAATGAGCAGTTCTTC. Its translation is CASKRSGGRRNEQFF.